Following are 6 T cell receptor beta chains from one sample sequenced in a study of CD8+CD57+ T cells in acquired aplastic anemia. An expansion of CD8+CD57+ cells by flow cytometry had been shown in patients chosen for sequencing. Template material for TCR beta VDJ and CDR3 profiling consisted of genomic DNA. TCRdb redid the calling of the reads with MiXCR, one entry per CDR3 protein. The table shows 190,000 or so distinct CDR3 sequences, with approximately 52% occurring only once. Sequenced: sorted CD4+, CD8+, or CD8+CD57+ T cells (not recorded which) from PBMCs. The source is a human donor with aplastic anemia.

In the case of this clonotype: A read error may account for a junction end that differs from germline. V usage is TRBV29-1 and J usage is TRBJ1-1; D uncertain. Germline CDR1 reads SQVTM; CDR2 reads ANQGSEA. This CDR3 contains 13 residues. In nucleotides, the CDR3 is TGCAGCGTTGATCGGGTCACGAACACCGAAGCTTTCTTT. It translates to CSVDRVTNTEAFF.

The chain combines TRBV5-1 with TRBJ1-2; D remains ambiguous. This CDR3 region has 13 residues. Trimming stripped 6 bases from V and 8 bases from J, with 17 bases between. Germline CDR1 reads SGHRS; CDR2 reads YFSETQ. CDR3 sequence: CASTGEGVRGYTF. The DNA for the CDR3 is TGCGCCAGCACTGGAGAGGGAGTTCGCGGCTACACCTTC.

The J gene is TRBJ1-6, the V gene TRBV2; tentatively, D is TRBD1 (6 bases). The CDR3 runs to 13 residues. Germline CDR1 reads SNHLY; CDR2 reads FYNNEI. V was trimmed by 8 bases and J by 10 bases, leaving 15 bases between them. The CDR3 sequence: CASGGGSISPLHF. DNA for the CDR3: TGTGCCAGCGGGGGCGGATCCATCTCACCCCTCCACTTT.

As DNA, the CDR3 is TGTGCCACCAGGGACCGTGGGGGATACGAGCAGTACTTC. This gives the protein CATRDRGGYEQYF. This chain links TRBV24-1 with TRBJ2-7, with D perhaps given as TRBD1 or TRBD2 (5 bases each). The CDR3 covers 13 residues. In germline, CDR1 is KGHDR, CDR2 SFDVKD. V was pared by 7 bases and J by 4 bases, with 13 bases between.

The chain joins TRBV19 to TRBJ2-6; D call uncertain. Germline values: CDR1 LNHDA, CDR2 SQIVND (reference sequence). The CDR3 consists of 16 residues. The V end was cut by 3 bases, the J end by 0 bases, with 9 bases between. In DNA, the CDR3 is TGTGCCAGTAGTATGCCACACCCCTCTGGGGCCAACGTCCTGACTTTC. Residues: CASSMPHPSGANVLTF.

This clonotype was detected a few times. The genes are TRBV7-7 and TRBJ1-2, with D maybe TRBD1 (5 bases). V gave up 5 bases and J gave up 2 bases, with 9 bases separating them. The CDR3 has 13 amino acids. CDR1 is SSHAT and CDR2 is FNYEAQ in the germline V gene (reference sequence). For the CDR3, the DNA is TGTGCCAGCAGCGTCGGGGGGAACTATGGCTACACCTTC. It specifies CASSVGGNYGYTF.